This record concerns one T cell receptor beta chain sequence. These data are taken from a study of Ad26.COV2.S vaccination and SARS-CoV-2 variants. Documented treatment: around 19 received Ad26.COV2.S at low or high dose, single or two shots; roughly five received placebo; per-sample allocation not given. Sampling took place 63 days after the first vaccine or placebo injection. V lost 11 bases to trimming and J lost 6 bases, with 19 bases between them. Germline lookup yields CDR1 LGHDT and CDR2 YNNKEL (reference sequence). The length of the CDR3 is 13 residues. Libraries were prepared by immunoSEQ multiplex PCR; TCRdb keeps only in-frame clonotypes and omits some of them. There are some 410,000 clones in the sample; about 90% occur only once, and 1.5% to 2% lies in the top ten.

The sample consisted of peripheral blood, taken in a trial of Ad26.COV2.S vaccine versus placebo. The clonotype originates from a person between 18 and 60 years old who received the Ad26.COV2.S COVID-19 vaccine or a placebo. This chain connects TRBV3-1 (or the pseudogene TRBV3-2) to TRBJ1-2; D is unresolved. This chain's CDR3 is CAGIRQYPDGYTF. CDR3 coding DNA: TGTGCCGGGATTAGACAATATCCTGATGGCTACACCTTC.